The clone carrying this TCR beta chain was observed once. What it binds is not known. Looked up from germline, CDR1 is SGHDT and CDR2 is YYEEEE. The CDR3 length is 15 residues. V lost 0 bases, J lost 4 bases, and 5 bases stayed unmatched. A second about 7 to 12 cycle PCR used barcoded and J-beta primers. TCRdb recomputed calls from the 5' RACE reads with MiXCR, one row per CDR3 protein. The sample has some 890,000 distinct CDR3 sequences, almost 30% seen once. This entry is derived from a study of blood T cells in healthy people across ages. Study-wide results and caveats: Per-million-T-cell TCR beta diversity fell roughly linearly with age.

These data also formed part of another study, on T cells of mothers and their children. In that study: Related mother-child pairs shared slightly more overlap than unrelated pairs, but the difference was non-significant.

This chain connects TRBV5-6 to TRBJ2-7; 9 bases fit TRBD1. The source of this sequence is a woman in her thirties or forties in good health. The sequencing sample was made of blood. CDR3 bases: TGTGCCAGCAGCTTGGAGAGACAGGGGGATTACGAGCAGTACTTC. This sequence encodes CASSLERQGDYEQYF.